Listed below are T cell receptor beta chains from one sample, sequenced in a study of blood T cell repertoires in COVID-19. TCRdb keeps only in-frame clones here, not all; method: immunoSEQ multiplex PCR. The data contain hundreds of thousands of clones, roughly 90% of them singletons. Sequencing input: peripheral blood. These receptors were taken from a man between 40 and 49 years old with acute or convalescent COVID-19. The CDR3 runs from the conserved cysteine through the conserved F or W. D genes are given only for firm matches. Size tells how often a clone was seen (once, few, many) or the class of an expanded clone, and some rows leave it out.

D gene,J gene,clone size,V gene,CDR3 DNA,CDR3 protein
-,TRBJ1-3,-,TRBV6-2/TRBV6-3,TGTGCCAGCAGTTTCCGGACAGACAGAGTCAGCTCTGGAAACACCATATATTTT,CASSFRTDRVSSGNTIYF
-,TRBJ2-5,-,TRBV28,TGTGCCAGCAGTCTCCGCCCACTAGCCCTCCCGCGGACCCAGTACTTC,CASSLRPLALPRTQYF
-,TRBJ1-1,-,TRBV5-1,TGCGCCAGCAGCTTGAGAGGGGGGGACACTGAAGCTTTCTTT,CASSLRGGDTEAFF
-,TRBJ2-7,-,TRBV19,TGTGCCAGTAGTCGTACGGCAGGGGCATCCTACGAGCAGTACTTC,CASSRTAGASYEQYF
-,TRBJ2-3,once,TRBV28,TGTGCCAGCAGTTTTAGTCAGGGGAGCACAGATACGCAGTATTTT,CASSFSQGSTDTQYF
TRBD2,TRBJ2-7,-,TRBV19,TGTGCCAGTAGTAGGAACGGGGGGTCCCACGAGCAGTACTTC,CASSRNGGSHEQYF
TRBD1,TRBJ1-2,-,TRBV18,TGTGCCAGCCGCCCCGGGACAGACAGTGCAATGGGCTACACCTTC,CASRPGTDSAMGYTF
TRBD1,TRBJ1-5,-,TRBV15,TGTGCCACCAGCACCGACAGGGCGGGGAATCAGCCCCAGCATTTT,CATSTDRAGNQPQHF
-,TRBJ2-7,-,TRBV7-3,TGTGCCAGCAGCTCCGTCCGAGGGAACGAGCAGTACTTC,CASSSVRGNEQYF
-,TRBJ2-3,-,TRBV10-3,TGTGCCATCAGGGACTCCACAGATACGCAGTATTTT,CAIRDSTDTQYF
-,TRBJ2-1,-,TRBV2,TGTGCCAGCCGCGGGCTATCCTACAATGAGCAGTTCTTC,CASRGLSYNEQFF
TRBD1,TRBJ1-2,few,TRBV3-1/TRBV3-2,TGTGCCAGCAGCACGGGACAGCAAAATGGCTACACCTTC,CASSTGQQNGYTF
-,TRBJ2-7,-,TRBV13,TGTGCCAGCAGCTTAGAACAGGACATCTACGAGCAGTACTTC,CASSLEQDIYEQYF
-,TRBJ2-7,-,TRBV6-5,TGTGCCAGCAGTTACGGAGACGGGGGCGAGCAGTACTTC,CASSYGDGGEQYF
TRBD1,TRBJ2-3,-,TRBV3-1/TRBV3-2,TGTGCCAGCAGCCAACCACGATTCGGACAGGGGACTTACACAGATACGCAGTATTTT,CASSQPRFGQGTYTDTQYF
-,TRBJ1-4,-,TRBV19,TGTGCCAGTAGTATAAGGGGCGTCAGAAATGAAAAACTGTTTTTT,CASSIRGVRNEKLFF
TRBD1,TRBJ1-4,-,TRBV5-1,TGCGCCAGCAGCTTGGAGGCAGGGGGTTCAAATGAAAAACTGTTTTTT,CASSLEAGGSNEKLFF
TRBD1,TRBJ1-2,-,TRBV5-1,TGCGCCAGCAGCCAGGCCGGGACAGGGGCCTATGGCTACACCTTC,CASSQAGTGAYGYTF
TRBD1,TRBJ1-2,-,TRBV28,TGTGCCAGCAGACGACTGGGGGCGGGGACAGCTTTCTATGGCTACACCTTC,CASRRLGAGTAFYGYTF
TRBD1,TRBJ1-5,-,TRBV6-1,TGTGCCAGCAGTGACTTTGCGTTCGACAGGGCTCAGCCCCAGCATTTT,CASSDFAFDRAQPQHF
TRBD2,TRBJ2-2,-,TRBV6-2/TRBV6-3,TGTGCCAGCAGTCCCGGGACTAGCGGAAACACCGGGGAGCTGTTTTTT,CASSPGTSGNTGELFF
-,TRBJ2-5,-,TRBV19,TGTGCCAGTAGTATAGCCACGACAGGACAAGAGACCCAGTACTTC,CASSIATTGQETQYF
-,TRBJ2-7,-,TRBV5-8,TGTGCCAGCAGCTTGTACGGGGACTCCTACGAGCAGTACTTC,CASSLYGDSYEQYF
-,TRBJ1-6,-,TRBV11-1,TGTGCCAGCAGCTCGCGCCGCGGATCACCCCTCCACTTT,CASSSRRGSPLHF
-,TRBJ1-1,few,TRBV6-5,TGTGCCAGCAGTTATTACCAGGGGCGTGAAGCTTTCTTT,CASSYYQGREAFF
TRBD2,TRBJ2-3,-,TRBV7-8,TGTGCCAGCAGCTTAGTTTCGGCTAGCGGGCCTAGCACAGATACGCAGTATTTT,CASSLVSASGPSTDTQYF
-,TRBJ2-1,-,TRBV3-1/TRBV3-2,TGTGCCAGCCGACCCGGGACTGGGCCCCTCAATGAGCAGTTCTTC,CASRPGTGPLNEQFF
TRBD1,TRBJ2-7,-,TRBV10-3,TGTGCCATCAGTAAGGACAGGGGGCCGTCCTACGAGCAGTACTTC,CAISKDRGPSYEQYF
-,TRBJ1-3,-,TRBV9,TGTGCCAGCAGCCCAGGCGGGGGTGACACCATATATTTT,CASSPGGGDTIYF
TRBD1,TRBJ1-2,-,TRBV19,TGTGCCAGTAGTATAGGCCCCGGGACAGCCTATGGCTACACCTTC,CASSIGPGTAYGYTF
TRBD1,TRBJ1-2,few,TRBV7-9,TGTGCCAGCAGCTTAGCCGGACAGGGGGCGCTTGGCTACACCTTC,CASSLAGQGALGYTF
-,TRBJ2-7,-,TRBV7-8,TGTGCCAGCAGCCCGAGGGACTTAACCTACGAGCAGTACTTC,CASSPRDLTYEQYF
-,TRBJ2-7,-,TRBV27,TGTGCCAGCAGTTTATCGAAGACGCGGGAGCAGTACTTC,CASSLSKTREQYF
-,TRBJ1-6,-,TRBV10-3,TGTGCCATCAGGGAACGGGAGGTATGGTCACCCCTCCACTTT,CAIREREVWSPLHF
-,TRBJ2-6,-,TRBV5-1,TGCGCCAGCAAGGAGGGGGCCCTCTCTGGGGCCAACGTCCTGACTTTC,CASKEGALSGANVLTF
TRBD1,TRBJ2-7,once,TRBV27,TGTGCCAGCAGTATCTCATCCGGGACAGGGGGAGGAGAGCAGTACTTC,CASSISSGTGGGEQYF
-,TRBJ2-7,once,TRBV28,TGTGCCAGCAGTTTGGAGGATCTATACGAGCAGTACTTC,CASSLEDLYEQYF
-,TRBJ1-1,few,TRBV10-3,TGTGCCATCAGTGAGGGGGGCCATAACACTGAAGCTTTCTTT,CAISEGGHNTEAFF
TRBD1,TRBJ2-7,-,TRBV11-2,TGTGCCAGCAGCTTAGATGGGACAGGGTACGAGCAGTACTTC,CASSLDGTGYEQYF
-,TRBJ2-2,-,TRBV2,TGTGCCAGCAGGGGGACACTACACGGGGAGCTGTTTTTT,CASRGTLHGELFF